These T cell receptor beta chains were read from a single sample in a study of T cell responses to AZD1222 COVID-19 vaccine. Only in-frame clones appear in the TCRdb table, and some are missing; sequencing was by immunoSEQ multiplex PCR. The sample yields about 130,000 clones, about nine tenths seen once. The sequences come from peripheral blood, collected on day 0 of AZD1222 vaccination. The receptors here all came from an adult in good health. Both conserved end residues are part of each CDR3. The D gene is left open where the match is weak. Rows may omit the clone size; those that give it use once, few, many or a size class.

D	size	V	J	DNA	CDR3
TRBD1	few	TRBV5-4	TRBJ2-7	TGTGCCAGCAGCTTGGGAGGGACAGGAGACGAGCAGTACTTC	CASSLGGTGDEQYF
.	few	TRBV3-1/TRBV3-2	TRBJ1-2	TGTGCCAGCAGCCAAGGACAGGGCTACACCTTC	CASSQGQGYTF
.	few	TRBV21-1	TRBJ2-5	TGTGCCAGCAGCGACAACAGGGTGACCCAGTACTTC	CASSDNRVTQYF
TRBD1	few	TRBV19	TRBJ2-7	TGTGCCAGCCGGAAGGCGACAGGGGGCCACGAGCAGTACTTC	CASRKATGGHEQYF
.	.	TRBV12-2	TRBJ2-7	TGTGCAAGTCGCTTAGTCGTCGGCGGCGGAGGCTTCGAGCAGTACTTC	CASRLVVGGGGFEQYF
TRBD1	.	TRBV11-2	TRBJ2-7	TGTGCCAGCAGCCAGGACAGGGGGTACGAGCAGTACTTC	CASSQDRGYEQYF
TRBD2	.	TRBV10-3	TRBJ2-5	TGTGCCATCAGTGGGACTAGCGGGGGGGCCGGAGAGACCCAGTACTTC	CAISGTSGGAGETQYF
.	.	TRBV27	TRBJ1-1	TGTGCCAGCAGTTTACAGCGACTTCGGGACACTGAAGCTTTCTTT	CASSLQRLRDTEAFF
.	.	TRBV3-1/TRBV3-2	TRBJ1-4	TGTGCCAGCAGCCCCCCGTATCCAACTAATGAAAAACTGTTTTTT	CASSPPYPTNEKLFF
.	.	TRBV5-1	TRBJ1-5	TGCGCCAGCAGCTCTTCAGGGGGCAATCAGCCCCAGCATTTT	CASSSSGGNQPQHF
TRBD1	.	TRBV6-2/TRBV6-3	TRBJ1-2	TGTGCCAGCAGTGAGGGACAGTTCGTGTATGGCTACACCTTC	CASSEGQFVYGYTF
.	.	TRBV5-1	TRBJ2-7	TGCGCCAGCAGTCTGGACGGGCTAACCTACGAGCAGTACTTC	CASSLDGLTYEQYF
.	.	TRBV28	TRBJ1-6	TGTGCCAGCAGTTTTCAGCAACGGGACTATAATTCACCCCTCCACTTT	CASSFQQRDYNSPLHF
.	.	TRBV9	TRBJ2-7	TGTGCCAGCAGCGTAGGGGTTCAGGGGGGGTCTTCCTACGAGCAGTACTTC	CASSVGVQGGSSYEQYF
.	.	TRBV28	TRBJ2-7	TGTGCCAGCAGTCCATCCGGGGGACTCAAGCGGGAGCAGTACTTC	CASSPSGGLKREQYF
.	.	TRBV19	TRBJ2-3	TGTGCCAGTAGTATTTTATCGGGAGTGAGCACAGATACGCAGTATTTT	CASSILSGVSTDTQYF
.	.	TRBV6-2/TRBV6-3	TRBJ1-1	TGTGCCAGCAGTCCACTGTATACTGAAGCTTTCTTT	CASSPLYTEAFF
.	.	TRBV4-1	TRBJ2-7	TGCGCCAGCAGCCAAGATGGCCCTGCTCAGACACGCCCCTACGAGCAGTACTTC	CASSQDGPAQTRPYEQYF
.	.	TRBV24-1	TRBJ2-7	TGTGCCCCCTCCGGGGGTGGCTACGAGCAGTACTTC	CAPSGGGYEQYF
.	.	TRBV19	TRBJ2-7	TGTGCCAGTCGAGGTAGGACGGACTCTCGTGAGCAGTACTTC	CASRGRTDSREQYF
TRBD2	.	TRBV30	TRBJ2-3	TGTGCCTGGAGTCCACTAGCGGGGGATTTAGATACGCAGTATTTT	CAWSPLAGDLDTQYF
TRBD1	.	TRBV19	TRBJ1-2	TGTGCCAGTAGGGGGACAGGCGATAGGCACTATGGCTACACCTTC	CASRGTGDRHYGYTF
.	.	TRBV20-1	TRBJ2-4	TGCAGTGCTCCAGGGGTAAACATTCAGTACTTC	CSAPGVNIQYF
TRBD2	once	TRBV10-2	TRBJ2-5	TGCGCCAGCAGTGAGGGTTTTAGCGGGGGGTTTCAAGAGACCCAGTACTTC	CASSEGFSGGFQETQYF
.	.	TRBV4-3	TRBJ2-7	TGCGCCAGCAGCCAACCCGAGTACGAGCAGTACTTC	CASSQPEYEQYF
TRBD2	.	TRBV4-3	TRBJ2-7	TGCGCCAGCAGCCCCACTGTCCCCCTAGCGGTCTACGAGCAGTACTTC	CASSPTVPLAVYEQYF
TRBD2	.	TRBV18	TRBJ2-1	TGTGCCAGCTCACCTGGTAGCGGGAGGGGTAATGAGCAGTTCTTC	CASSPGSGRGNEQFF
.	.	TRBV12-3/TRBV12-4	TRBJ1-3	TGTGCCAGCAGTTTAGAATTGGGGGACACCATATATTTT	CASSLELGDTIYF
.	.	TRBV6-5	TRBJ2-7	TGTGCCAGCAGTTTTCATCGGTCGGTCGGGCAGTACTTC	CASSFHRSVGQYF
TRBD1	.	TRBV7-3	TRBJ1-3	TGTGCCAGCAGCTTAAGTCCCGGACAGGGGCTCGGTGGAAACACCATATATTTT	CASSLSPGQGLGGNTIYF
TRBD1	.	TRBV3-1/TRBV3-2	TRBJ1-6	TGTGCCAGCAGCCGTGGGGACAGTAATTCACCCCTCCACTTT	CASSRGDSNSPLHF
.	.	TRBV7-8	TRBJ2-1	TGTGCCAGCCGCTGGGGGCAGGGTGGCAATGAGCAGTTCTTC	CASRWGQGGNEQFF
.	.	TRBV6-2/TRBV6-3	TRBJ2-7	TGTGCCAGCAGGCCTACCTGGGCCCAGAACTACGAGCAGTACTTC	CASRPTWAQNYEQYF
.	.	TRBV6-5	TRBJ2-7	TGTGCCAGCAGCTGGGACCACTACGAGCAGTACTTC	CASSWDHYEQYF
.	.	TRBV6-5	TRBJ1-2	TGTGCCAGCAGTTATCAGGGATCCTATGGCTACACCTTC	CASSYQGSYGYTF
.	.	TRBV6-6	TRBJ2-5	TGTGCCAGCAGTTCCCGATCCCAACAAGAGACCCAGTACTTC	CASSSRSQQETQYF
TRBD2	.	TRBV27	TRBJ2-1	TGTGCCAGCAGCCTGGGACTAGCGGGAAAAATTGGCTCCTACAATGAGCAGTTCTTC	CASSLGLAGKIGSYNEQFF
TRBD1	.	TRBV9	TRBJ2-3	TGTGCCAGCAGCCTTCAGGGGGTAAGCACAGATACGCAGTATTTT	CASSLQGVSTDTQYF
.	.	TRBV30	TRBJ2-3	TGTGCCTGGAGTAACAACGGGGCCGCAGATACGCAGTATTTT	CAWSNNGAADTQYF
.	few	TRBV24-1	TRBJ1-5	TGTGCCACCATCCACGGTAGCAATCAGCCCCAGCATTTT	CATIHGSNQPQHF
TRBD2	.	TRBV2	TRBJ2-1	TGTGCCAGCAGTCCCCGGGCTAGCGGGAGTAATGAGCAGTTCTTC	CASSPRASGSNEQFF
.	.	TRBV9	TRBJ1-3	TGTGCCAGCAGCGGGACAGTCGGAAACACCATATATTTT	CASSGTVGNTIYF
.	.	TRBV9	TRBJ2-7	TGTGCCAGCAGCGTAGATTACGGAGCCTACGAGCAGTACTTC	CASSVDYGAYEQYF
.	.	TRBV9	TRBJ1-6	TGTGCCAGCAGCGTAGAGGGCTCCTATAATTCACCCCTCCACTTT	CASSVEGSYNSPLHF
.	.	TRBV9	TRBJ2-7	TGTGCCAGCAGCGTAGGGCCCGCTGACCAAGGGGGCTACGAGCAGTACTTC	CASSVGPADQGGYEQYF
.	.	TRBV15	TRBJ2-5	TGTGCCACCAGCAGATACAATTTAGAAGAGACCCAGTACTTC	CATSRYNLEETQYF
TRBD2	few	TRBV6-2/TRBV6-3	TRBJ2-7	TGTGCCAGCAGCAAAACCCCGGCTAGCGGGTATTACGAGCAGTACTTC	CASSKTPASGYYEQYF
.	once	TRBV6-5	TRBJ1-6	TGTGCCAGCAGGAGGGAGTTGGGGAATTCACCCCTCCACTTT	CASRRELGNSPLHF
.	.	TRBV19	TRBJ1-5	TGTGCCAGTAGTATGGGGACTCTGCGGCGCAATCAGCCCCAGCATTTT	CASSMGTLRRNQPQHF
TRBD2	.	TRBV6-6	TRBJ2-7	TGTGCCAGCAGTTACGGGGAGGGTTGGGGCGAGCAGTACTTC	CASSYGEGWGEQYF
TRBD2	.	TRBV9	TRBJ2-1	TGTGCCAGCAGCGTAGGTCTAGCGGGAGCATACAATGAGCAGTTCTTC	CASSVGLAGAYNEQFF
.	.	TRBV7-8	TRBJ2-1	TGTGCCAGCACCATCGAGGGGGTTTTGGGCCATGAGCAGTTCTTC	CASTIEGVLGHEQFF
TRBD1	.	TRBV5-8	TRBJ1-2	TGTGCCAGCAGCTTAGGACAGGGAAGTCTAAACTATGGCTACACCTTC	CASSLGQGSLNYGYTF